This is a list of T cell receptor beta chains from one sample in a study of B cell selection in AIRE deficiency. Only in-frame clones appear in the TCRdb table, and some are missing; sequencing was by immunoSEQ multiplex PCR. The sample carries about 26,000 clones, roughly 90% recorded once. The sequenced sample consisted of CD4+CD25+ Tregs sorted from PBMCs. The receptors derive from a human donor in good health. Both conserved end residues are part of each CDR3. Each record gives: clone size, V gene, D gene, J gene, CDR3 DNA, CDR3 protein. The D gene is left open where the match is weak. Rows may omit the clone size; those that give it use once, few, many or a size class.

NA	TRBV5-4	NA	TRBJ2-5	TGTGCCAGCAGCCAACAGCAACCCCAAGAGACCCAGTACTTC	CASSQQQPQETQYF
NA	TRBV28	TRBD1	TRBJ2-3	TGTGCCAGCAGGTCAACAGGGGGGGATACGCAGTATTTT	CASRSTGGDTQYF
NA	TRBV10-3	NA	TRBJ1-5	TGTGCCATCAGTGAAACGAGGGATCAGCCCCAGCATTTT	CAISETRDQPQHF
NA	TRBV12-5	TRBD1	TRBJ2-2	TGTGCTAGTGGTTTCGGACAGGGGGGCACCGGGGAGCTGTTTTTT	CASGFGQGGTGELFF
NA	TRBV27	TRBD1	TRBJ2-1	TGTGCCACGACAGGGGGTCTCCACAATGAGCAGTTCTTC	CATTGGLHNEQFF
NA	TRBV6-5	NA	TRBJ1-1	TGTGCCAGCAGAGGTCTGGAGAACACTGAAGCTTTCTTT	CASRGLENTEAFF
NA	TRBV28	NA	TRBJ2-1	TGTGCCAGCAGTTCGGATGCATACACCTCCTACAATGAGCAGTTCTTC	CASSSDAYTSYNEQFF
once	TRBV19	NA	TRBJ2-5	TGTGCCAGTAGTATCATCTCCGGGGTCGGTGAGACCCAGTACTTC	CASSIISGVGETQYF
NA	TRBV5-6	TRBD2	TRBJ2-5	TGTGCCAGCAGCTCGGTCGGACTAGCGGGGGGGCGAGAGACCCAGTACTTC	CASSSVGLAGGRETQYF
NA	TRBV7-6	TRBD2	TRBJ2-3	TGTGCCAGCAGCTTACTCCCTAGCGGGGGAAAGGGGAGCACAGATACGCAGTATTTT	CASSLLPSGGKGSTDTQYF
NA	TRBV11-2	TRBD1	TRBJ2-7	TGTGCCAGCAGCTTAGGGCCGGGACAGCCCTACGAGCAGTACTTC	CASSLGPGQPYEQYF
NA	TRBV5-1	NA	TRBJ1-1	TGCGCCAGCAGCAGGGGACGGGTGAACACTGAAGCTTTCTTT	CASSRGRVNTEAFF
NA	TRBV5-5	NA	TRBJ1-6	TGTGCCAGCAGCAAGGGACCGTCGAGCTCCTATAATTCACCCCTCCACTTT	CASSKGPSSSYNSPLHF
NA	TRBV7-3	NA	TRBJ2-1	TGTGCCAGCAGCTTGGGGGGCACTGAGCAGTTCTTC	CASSLGGTEQFF
NA	TRBV7-9	TRBD1	TRBJ1-1	TGTGCCAGCAGCCCACAGGGGAGCACTGAAGCTTTCTTT	CASSPQGSTEAFF
NA	TRBV4-1	TRBD1	TRBJ2-7	TGCGCCAGCAGCCAAGAGGGGACAGGCTGGGCCTCCTACGAGCAGTACTTC	CASSQEGTGWASYEQYF
NA	TRBV28	NA	TRBJ1-5	TGTGCCAGCCTCTCCCGGCGGAGCAATCAGCCCCAGCATTTT	CASLSRRSNQPQHF
NA	TRBV6-5	NA	TRBJ1-4	TGTGCCAGCAGTTACTCCTCAACTAATGAAAAACTGTTTTTT	CASSYSSTNEKLFF
NA	TRBV6-5	NA	TRBJ2-3	TGTGCCAGCAGTCCGAGGGGCCCCAACACAGATACGCAGTATTTT	CASSPRGPNTDTQYF
NA	TRBV7-9	TRBD1	TRBJ1-3	TGTGCCAGCAGCAAACGGGACAGGGGAAACACCATATATTTT	CASSKRDRGNTIYF
NA	TRBV6-5	NA	TRBJ1-1	TGTGCCAGCAGTGTAAACACTGAAGCTTTCTTT	CASSVNTEAFF
NA	TRBV7-2	NA	TRBJ1-2	TGTGCCAGCAGCTTATGGTCGACGGACTATGGCTACACCTTC	CASSLWSTDYGYTF
NA	TRBV6-5	NA	TRBJ2-3	TGTGCCAGCAGTTTTACAGGACGTGGGGCCACAGATACGCAGTATTTT	CASSFTGRGATDTQYF
NA	TRBV18	NA	TRBJ2-5	TGTGCCAGCTCATATGAAGACCCTGGGACCCAGTACTTC	CASSYEDPGTQYF
NA	TRBV6-5	NA	TRBJ1-3	TGTGCCAGCAGCCCATACTCTGGAAACACCATATATTTT	CASSPYSGNTIYF
NA	TRBV10-2	NA	TRBJ2-5	TGCGCCAGCAGTGAAGCACCGGGACAAGAGACCCAGTACTTC	CASSEAPGQETQYF
NA	TRBV7-9	TRBD1	TRBJ1-2	TGTGCCGTGCAACGGGGACAGGGGGGCTATGGCTACACCTTC	CAVQRGQGGYGYTF
NA	TRBV5-6	NA	TRBJ2-7	TGTGCCAGCAGCCCCCTGGACACCCGGGATGCGTCCGAGCAGTACTTC	CASSPLDTRDASEQYF
NA	TRBV25-1	NA	TRBJ2-7	TGTGCCAGCAGTATCCCAGGGACCTACGAGCAGTACTTC	CASSIPGTYEQYF
NA	TRBV9	NA	TRBJ2-5	TGTGCCAGCAGCGTAGCAGAGACCCAGTACTTC	CASSVAETQYF
NA	TRBV5-6	NA	TRBJ1-4	TGTGCCAGCAGCTCGCTTCATGACAGCAGATTCAATGAAAAACTGTTTTTT	CASSSLHDSRFNEKLFF
NA	TRBV30	TRBD2	TRBJ2-7	TGTGCCTGGATAGCGGGGGGAGCCTACGAGCAGTACTTC	CAWIAGGAYEQYF
NA	TRBV6-5	TRBD2	TRBJ2-7	TGTGCCAGCAGTTGGACGGACGGAGGGGAGGGTTACGAGCAGTACTTC	CASSWTDGGEGYEQYF
NA	TRBV7-9	NA	TRBJ2-3	TGTGCCAGCAGCCGCGGTCCGCGGGGCACAGATACGCAGTATTTT	CASSRGPRGTDTQYF
NA	TRBV19	NA	TRBJ2-7	TGTGCCAGTAGTCCAAACAGGGCTACCTACGAGCAGTACTTC	CASSPNRATYEQYF
NA	TRBV7-9	TRBD1	TRBJ2-1	TGTGCCAGCAGCTTTTCTCTCGGGACAGGGGAAAAGAATGAGCAGTTCTTC	CASSFSLGTGEKNEQFF
NA	TRBV11-2	NA	TRBJ1-3	TGTGCCAGCAGCTTATTCAGGCAGCCTGGAAACACCATATATTTT	CASSLFRQPGNTIYF
NA	TRBV29-1	TRBD1	TRBJ2-7	TGCAGCGTTGAAGATCTTCGGGGACAGATCTACGAGCAGTACTTC	CSVEDLRGQIYEQYF
NA	TRBV6-4	TRBD2	TRBJ2-1	TGTGCCAGCAGTGCCACGGGGGGAGGGGCGAATGAGCAGTTCTTC	CASSATGGGANEQFF
NA	TRBV29-1	TRBD1	TRBJ2-1	TGCAGCCTACAGGGGGCCACTAGCTCCTACAATGAGCAGTTCTTC	CSLQGATSSYNEQFF
NA	TRBV29-1	NA	TRBJ1-2	TGCAGCGCCTCGGGGGGGGTTTCTGGCTACACCTTC	CSASGGVSGYTF
once	TRBV20-1	NA	TRBJ2-1	TGCAGTGCTAGAGTTAACTACGGGCAGTTCTTC	CSARVNYGQFF
NA	TRBV2	NA	TRBJ1-1	TGTGCCAGCAGGGGGGATCACACTGAAGCTTTCTTT	CASRGDHTEAFF
NA	TRBV28	NA	TRBJ2-5	TGTGCCAGCAGTAGTCGGAGAGCCCGGGGGGAGACCCAGTACTTC	CASSSRRARGETQYF
NA	TRBV5-5	NA	TRBJ1-1	TGTGCCAGCAGCTTGGGGCAGGGCCTAATCACTGAAGCTTTCTTT	CASSLGQGLITEAFF
NA	TRBV5-1	NA	TRBJ1-1	TGCGCCAGCAGCTTGGTTTCGGGTGGCAGGAGTGAAGCTTTCTTT	CASSLVSGGRSEAFF
once	TRBV7-9	NA	TRBJ2-7	TGTGCCAGCAGCCCTCAAGCCTACGAGCAGTACTTC	CASSPQAYEQYF
NA	TRBV12-5	NA	TRBJ2-6	TGTGCTAGTGGTGTGAAGGCAGGACAAAGTCGGGCCAACGTCCTGACTTTC	CASGVKAGQSRANVLTF
NA	TRBV5-1	NA	TRBJ1-1	TGCGCCAGCAGTTGGAGAGGGACTGAAGCTTTCTTT	CASSWRGTEAFF
NA	TRBV9	NA	TRBJ2-3	TGTGCCAGCAGCGTACGGGGAAAAACAGATACGCAGTATTTT	CASSVRGKTDTQYF
NA	TRBV11-2	NA	TRBJ2-2	TGTGCCAGCAGCTTAGAGGGGGCGCGAGTCGGGGAGCTGTTTTTT	CASSLEGARVGELFF
NA	TRBV6-5	NA	TRBJ1-6	TGTGCCAGCAGTTACTCGCCCAGGGTCTATAATTCACCCCTCCACTTT	CASSYSPRVYNSPLHF
NA	TRBV7-2	NA	TRBJ1-5	TGTGCCAGCAGCTTAGACGGGACTAGCAATCAGCCCCAGCATTTT	CASSLDGTSNQPQHF
NA	TRBV7-2	NA	TRBJ1-5	TGTGCCAGCAGCTTGGGAGACTCGTCCAATCAGCCCCAGCATTTT	CASSLGDSSNQPQHF
NA	TRBV27	TRBD2	TRBJ2-3	TGTGCCAGCAGGGCACTAGCGAGAGATACGCAGTATTTT	CASRALARDTQYF
NA	TRBV5-1	TRBD2	TRBJ2-1	TGCGCCAGCAGCTCAATACTTACTAGCGGGGGGAGCTCCTACAATGAGCAGTTCTTC	CASSSILTSGGSSYNEQFF
NA	TRBV6-1	TRBD1	TRBJ1-2	TGTGCCAGCGTACCTGGACAGGGTCATGGCTACACCTTC	CASVPGQGHGYTF
NA	TRBV7-9	NA	TRBJ1-5	TGTGCCAGCAGCTTAGCGGGCCTGGGGGGACAGCCCCAGCATTTT	CASSLAGLGGQPQHF
NA	TRBV5-5	TRBD1	TRBJ2-2	TGTGCCAGCAGAGCCCGGACAGGGAAGGACACCGGGGAGCTGTTTTTT	CASRARTGKDTGELFF
NA	TRBV19	NA	TRBJ1-4	TGTGCCAGTAGCGCGGCGGAGAGAGCAACTAATGAAAAACTGTTTTTT	CASSAAERATNEKLFF